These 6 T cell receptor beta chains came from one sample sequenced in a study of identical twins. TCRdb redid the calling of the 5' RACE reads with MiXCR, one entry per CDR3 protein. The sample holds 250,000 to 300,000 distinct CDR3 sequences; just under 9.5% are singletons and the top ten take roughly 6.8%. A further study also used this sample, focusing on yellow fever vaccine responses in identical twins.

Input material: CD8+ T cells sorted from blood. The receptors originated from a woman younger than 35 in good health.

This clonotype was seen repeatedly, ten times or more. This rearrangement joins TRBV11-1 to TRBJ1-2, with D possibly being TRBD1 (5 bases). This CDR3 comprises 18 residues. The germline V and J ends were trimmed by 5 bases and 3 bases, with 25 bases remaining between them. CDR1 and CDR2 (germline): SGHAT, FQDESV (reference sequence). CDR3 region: CASSGYRRKSPEDYGYTF. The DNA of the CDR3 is TGTGCCAGCAGCGGTTACAGGAGAAAAAGCCCAGAAGACTATGGCTACACCTTC.

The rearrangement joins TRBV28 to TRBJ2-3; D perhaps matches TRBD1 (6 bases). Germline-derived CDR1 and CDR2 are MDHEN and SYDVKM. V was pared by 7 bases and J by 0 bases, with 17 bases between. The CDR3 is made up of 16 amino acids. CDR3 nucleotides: TGTGCCAGCATAACAGGGTATTGGGCTAGCACAGATACGCAGTATTTT. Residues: CASITGYWASTDTQYF.

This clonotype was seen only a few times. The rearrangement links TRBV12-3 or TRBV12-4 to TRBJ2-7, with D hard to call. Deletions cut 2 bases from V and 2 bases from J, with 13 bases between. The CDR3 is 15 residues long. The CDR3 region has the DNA TGTGCCAGCAGTTTATTGAGTGCCCTTACCTACGAGCAGTACTTC. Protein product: CASSLLSALTYEQYF.

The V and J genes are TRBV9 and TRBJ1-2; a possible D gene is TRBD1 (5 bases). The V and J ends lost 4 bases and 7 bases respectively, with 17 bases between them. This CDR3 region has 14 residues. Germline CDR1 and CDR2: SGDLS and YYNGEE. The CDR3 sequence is CASSPSRVGGGYTF. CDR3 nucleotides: TGTGCCAGCAGCCCCTCGAGAGTGGGGGGTGGCTACACCTTC.

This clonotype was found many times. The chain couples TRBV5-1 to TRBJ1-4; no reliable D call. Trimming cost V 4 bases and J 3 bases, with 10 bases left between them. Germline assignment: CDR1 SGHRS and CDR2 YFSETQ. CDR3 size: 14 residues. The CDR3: CASSAWVPNEKLFF. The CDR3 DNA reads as TGCGCCAGCAGCGCCTGGGTACCTAATGAAAAACTGTTTTTT.

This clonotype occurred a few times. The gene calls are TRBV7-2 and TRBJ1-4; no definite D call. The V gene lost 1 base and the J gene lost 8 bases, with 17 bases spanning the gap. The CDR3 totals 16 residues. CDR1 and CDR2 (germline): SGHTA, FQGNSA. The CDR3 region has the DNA TGTGCCAGCAGCTTAGGGGCGGAGACGATAGAGGAAAAACTGTTTTTT. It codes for CASSLGAETIEEKLFF.